The 19 T cell receptor beta chains reported below all come from one sample, sequenced in a study of blood T cell repertoires in COVID-19 (dated by TCRdb to 2020 to 2021). Library method: the immunoSEQ multiplex PCR assay. The source is immuneACCESS, and TCRdb retained only in-frame sequences with V and J called. Part of the clones is not carried over; for the studies checked, unresolved V genes explain less than half of this, and the remainder is unexplained. This sample has more than 95,000 clones in its table, and around 82% of those were observed once. Roughly 5% of the sample is in the top ten clones. The source material was peripheral blood. These TCRs come from a man in his sixties with acute or convalescent COVID-19.

The gene calls are TRBV2 and TRBJ1-5, with 8 bases aligning to TRBD1. Germline assignment: CDR1 SNHLY and CDR2 FYNNEI. The CDR3 is made up of 14 amino acids. Unmatched junction bases numbered 5, after V lost 4 bases and J lost 6 bases. The CDR3 here is CASSVWTGTQPQHF. CDR3 coding DNA: TGTGCCAGCAGTGTATGGACAGGGACTCAGCCCCAGCATTTT. Variable domain in full (rest from reference TRBV2 and TRBJ1-5): EPEVTQTPSHQVTQMGQEVILRCVPISNHLYFYWYRQILGQKVEFLVSFYNNEISEKSEIFDDQFSVERPDGSNFTLKIRSTKLEDSAMYFCASSVWTGTQPQHFGDGTRLSIL.

This clone came up a few times. The chain recombines TRBV18 with TRBJ2-2; no clear D gene. The V and J ends lost 5 bases and 0 bases respectively, with 10 bases between them. Germline lookup yields CDR1 KGHSH and CDR2 LQKENI. The CDR3 is 15 amino acids. CDR3 in amino acids: CASSSRNSNTGELFF. Written as DNA, the CDR3 is TGTGCCAGCTCATCCAGGAACTCGAACACCGGGGAGCTGTTTTTT.

This sequence joins TRBV30 and TRBJ1-3, with 7 bases that match TRBD1. V shed 5 bases, J shed 4 bases, and the junction held 8 bases outside the gene matches. Germline CDR1 and CDR2: GTSNPN and SVGIG (reference sequence). The CDR3 has 14 amino acids. DNA for the CDR3: TGTGCCTGGGGGGGACAGCCCCGCGGAAACACCATATATTTT. Amino acid sequence: CAWGGQPRGNTIYF.

The chain recombines TRBV15 with TRBJ2-1; D unresolved. CDR1 is LNHNV, CDR2 YYDKDF, per germline (reference sequence). CDR3 length equals 12 residues. Trimming took 0 bases from V and 6 from J, leaving 3 bases between them. CDR3 region: CATSRDINEQFF. CDR3 bases: TGTGCCACCAGCAGAGATATCAATGAGCAGTTCTTC.

The genes are TRBV6-5 and TRBJ2-5; 15 nucleotides match TRBD2. J gave up 5 bases and V 4 bases, and 5 bases lay outside the gene matches. From germline, CDR1 is MNHEY and CDR2 SVGAGI. The CDR3 covers 16 residues. The chain's CDR3 is CASSWTSGRGMETQYF. The CDR3 nucleotides read TGTGCCAGCAGTTGGACTAGCGGGAGGGGGATGGAGACCCAGTACTTC.

The chain couples TRBV12-3 or TRBV12-4 to TRBJ2-5, with 7 bases aligning to TRBD1. The CDR3 loop spans 13 amino acids. V trimming: 3 bases; J trimming: 7 bases; junction bases outside the gene matches: 5. The CDR3 DNA follows: TGTGCCAGCAGTTTTAGGGGGCGAGGGACCCAGTACTTC. It codes for CASSFRGRGTQYF.

The rearrangement joins TRBV6-6 to TRBJ2-7; the D gene is possibly TRBD2 (5 bases). V was pared by 6 bases and J by 5 bases, with 14 bases between. Per the germline V gene, CDR1 is MNHNY and CDR2 is SVGAGI (reference sequence). The CDR3 totals 13 residues. The CDR3 reads CASRFLANHEQYF. The CDR3 DNA follows: TGTGCCAGCAGGTTCCTAGCTAATCACGAGCAGTACTTC.

CDR3 sequence (DNA): TGTGCCACCAGCGGACCGGGACTTACGGCAGATACGCAGTATTTT. Residues: CATSGPGLTADTQYF. The chain is built from TRBV15 and TRBJ2-3; perhaps TRBD2 as D (6 bases). The CDR3 runs 15 residues. Germline V gene data show CDR1 as LNHNV and CDR2 as YYDKDF (reference sequence). The V gene lost 5 bases and the J gene lost 4 bases, with 16 bases spanning the gap.

The chain links TRBV5-1 to TRBJ2-4; a weak D match, TRBD2 (5 bases). The CDR3 is made up of 15 amino acids. Trimming shortened V by 0 bases and J by 4 bases, and 11 bases separated the two germline ends. The germline V gene encodes CDR1 SGHRS and CDR2 YFSETQ. CDR3 DNA sequence: TGCGCCAGCAGCTTGGGAGGGTTGGGGAAAAACATTCAGTACTTC. Translated, it gives CASSLGGLGKNIQYF. The full variable domain, with the rest looked up from reference TRBV5-1 and TRBJ2-4, is KAGVTQTPRYLIKTRGQQVTLSCSPISGHRSVSWYQQTPGQGLQFLFEYFSETQRNKGNFPGRFSGRQFSNSRSEMNVSTLELGDSALYLCASSLGGLGKNIQYFGAGTRLSVL.

This clone was recorded only once. This CDR3 is CASSWLPGQSNTGELFF. DNA of the CDR3: TGCGCCAGCAGCTGGCTACCGGGACAGTCGAACACCGGGGAGCTGTTTTTT. The chain is built from TRBV5-1 and TRBJ2-2, with 7 nucleotides matching TRBD1. This CDR3 region has 17 residues. Germline CDR1 is SGHRS and CDR2 is YFSETQ. J gave up 0 bases and V 3 bases, and 8 bases lay outside the gene matches.

This rearrangement joins TRBV18 to TRBJ2-1, with 8 bases identical to TRBD1. CDR1 KGHSH and CDR2 LQKENI come from the germline V gene. The CDR3 is 16 amino acids. Trimming removed 0 bases from V and 2 bases from J; junction bases left unmatched: 3. CDR3 amino acids: CASSPPSGQAYNEQFF. CDR3 sequence (DNA): TGTGCCAGCTCACCACCGTCGGGACAGGCCTACAATGAGCAGTTCTTC.

CDR3 in amino acids: CASSLDSMGYTF. CDR3 nucleotide sequence: TGTGCCAGCAGCTTGGACAGTATGGGCTACACCTTC. This sequence joins TRBV5-4 and TRBJ1-2; D is unclear. This CDR3 has 12 residues. Deletions cut 0 bases from V and 8 bases from J, with 8 bases between. Per germline, CDR1 SGHNT and CDR2 YYREEE (reference sequence).

This clone was recorded a few times. J is TRBJ1-3 and V is TRBV4-1; 8 bases are shared with TRBD1. This CDR3 comprises 16 residues. V lost 0 bases to trimming and J lost 0 bases; unmatched junction nucleotides: 1. Germline V CDR1 and CDR2: MGHRA, YSYEKL. DNA for the CDR3: TGCGCCAGCAGCCAAGATCAGGGGGCCTCTGGAAACACCATATATTTT. Protein product: CASSQDQGASGNTIYF.

This clone has only a few counts. This chain joins TRBV15 and TRBJ2-1; D perhaps matches TRBD1 (5 bases). V was shortened by 2 bases and J by 6 bases, with 17 bases between the two germline ends. Germline V gene sequence: CDR1 LNHNV, CDR2 YYDKDF (reference sequence). There are 16 residues in the CDR3. DNA of the CDR3: TGTGCCACCAGCAGACCCCAGGGTGGGGCCCTCAATGAGCAGTTCTTC. Its protein product is CATSRPQGGALNEQFF.

This chain joins TRBV3-1 (or the pseudogene TRBV3-2) and TRBJ1-5; 8 bases line up with TRBD1. Germline V gene data show CDR1 as LGHDT and CDR2 as YNNKEL (reference sequence). The V gene end was trimmed by 3 bases and the J gene end by 7 bases; junction bases not matched to a gene: 8. This CDR3 contains 15 residues. This CDR3 reads CASSQTGQGIQPQHF. CDR3 bases: TGTGCCAGCAGCCAGACCGGACAGGGTATACAGCCCCAGCATTTT.

This clone was recorded only once. The chain uses TRBV19 and TRBJ1-3, with 7 bases fitting TRBD1. J was trimmed by 3 bases and V by 8 bases; bases with no gene match: 10. CDR3 length: 15 residues. Germline values: CDR1 LNHDA, CDR2 SQIVND (reference sequence). The CDR3 spells CASYSAGQIGNTIYF. CDR3 coding DNA: TGTGCCAGTTATTCGGCGGGACAGATTGGAAACACCATATATTTT.

The chain employs TRBV18 and TRBJ2-5; 7 bases align to TRBD2. CDR1 KGHSH and CDR2 LQKENI come from the germline V gene. The V gene end was trimmed by 1 base and the J gene end by 2 bases; junction bases not matched to a gene: 4. The CDR3 is 15 residues long. CDR3 nucleotide sequence: TGTGCCAGCTCACCACTCAAAGCGGGACAAGAGACCCAGTACTTC. Protein sequence: CASSPLKAGQETQYF.

The chain is built from TRBV5-1 and TRBJ1-5; 8 nucleotides align to TRBD1. The CDR3 is 14 residues long. CDR1 is SGHRS and CDR2 is YFSETQ in the germline V gene. V was pared by 0 bases and J by 6 bases, with 2 bases of the junction left unmatched. Written as DNA, the CDR3 is TGCGCCAGCAGCTTGGACAGGGGGGGTCAGCCCCAGCATTTT. It encodes CASSLDRGGQPQHF. The full variable domain, rest sourced from reference TRBV5-1 and TRBJ1-5, is KAGVTQTPRYLIKTRGQQVTLSCSPISGHRSVSWYQQTPGQGLQFLFEYFSETQRNKGNFPGRFSGRQFSNSRSEMNVSTLELGDSALYLCASSLDRGGQPQHFGDGTRLSIL.

This chain joins TRBV7-3 and TRBJ2-7, with TRBD2 matching over 10 bases. The CDR3 runs 15 residues. Trimming cost V 6 bases and J 5 bases; bases outside gene matches: 10. The germline CDR1 and CDR2 sequences are SGHTA and FQGTGA. The CDR3 region has the DNA TGTGCCAGCAGATTACCGGGACTAGCGAAGGACGAGCAGTACTTC. The encoded protein is CASRLPGLAKDEQYF.